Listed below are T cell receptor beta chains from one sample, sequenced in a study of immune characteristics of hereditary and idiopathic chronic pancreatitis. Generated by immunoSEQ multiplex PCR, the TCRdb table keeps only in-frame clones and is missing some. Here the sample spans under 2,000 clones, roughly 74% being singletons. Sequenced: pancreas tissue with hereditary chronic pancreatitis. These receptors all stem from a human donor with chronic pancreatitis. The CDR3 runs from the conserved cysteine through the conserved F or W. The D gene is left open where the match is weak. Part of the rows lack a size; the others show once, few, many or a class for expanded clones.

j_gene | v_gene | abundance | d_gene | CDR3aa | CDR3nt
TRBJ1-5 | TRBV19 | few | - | CASSIGPNSGQPQHF | TGTGCCAGTAGTATCGGGCCGAATTCTGGGCAGCCCCAGCATTTT
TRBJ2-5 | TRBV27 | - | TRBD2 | CASGSGRALVPETQYF | TGTGCCAGCGGTAGCGGGAGGGCCCTCGTGCCAGAGACCCAGTACTTC
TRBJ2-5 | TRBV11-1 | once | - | CASSEIGQVQETQYF | TGTGCCAGCAGCGAGATTGGACAAGTGCAAGAGACCCAGTACTTC
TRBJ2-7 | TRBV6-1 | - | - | CASSEDGGSSYEQYF | TGTGCCAGCAGTGAAGATGGGGGGAGCTCCTACGAGCAGTACTTC
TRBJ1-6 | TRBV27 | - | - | CASSFSNSPLHF | TGTGCCAGCAGTTTCTCAAATTCACCCCTCCACTTT
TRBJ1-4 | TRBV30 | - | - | CAWRVGFPATNEKLFF | TGTGCCTGGAGGGTCGGGTTCCCGGCAACTAATGAAAAACTGTTTTTT
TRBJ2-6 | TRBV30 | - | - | CAWSVLFSGANVLTF | TGTGCCTGGAGTGTTTTGTTCTCTGGGGCCAACGTCCTGACTTTC
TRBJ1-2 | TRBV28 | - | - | CAMRGGQGELYGYTF | TGTGCTATGCGTGGAGGGCAGGGCGAACTCTATGGCTACACCTTC
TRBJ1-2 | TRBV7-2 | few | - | CASSGELTVRGYTF | TGTGCCAGCAGTGGGGAATTGACAGTTCGGGGCTACACCTTC
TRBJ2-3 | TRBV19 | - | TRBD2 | CASSIGLAGGGDDTDTQYF | TGTGCCAGTAGTATTGGACTAGCGGGAGGAGGGGACGACACAGATACGCAGTATTTT
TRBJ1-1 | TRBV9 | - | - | CASSVDLVGNTEAFF | TGTGCCAGCAGCGTAGATTTGGTAGGGAACACTGAAGCTTTCTTT
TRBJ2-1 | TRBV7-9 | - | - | CASSLDLNEQFF | TGTGCCAGCAGCCTAGATTTGAATGAGCAGTTCTTC
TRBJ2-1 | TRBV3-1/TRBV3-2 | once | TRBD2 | CASSEGASSGNNEQFF | TGTGCCAGCAGCGAGGGTGCGTCTAGCGGGAACAATGAGCAGTTCTTC
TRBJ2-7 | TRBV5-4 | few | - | CASSLSGAAGRGSYEQYF | TGTGCCAGCAGCTTGTCGGGGGCGGCGGGCAGAGGATCCTACGAGCAGTACTTC
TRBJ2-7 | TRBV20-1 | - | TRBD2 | CSASTSEPYEQYF | TGCAGTGCTAGTACTAGCGAACCCTACGAGCAGTACTTC
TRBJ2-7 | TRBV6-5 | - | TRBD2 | CASGHISGSSYEQYF | TGTGCCAGCGGGCATATAAGCGGGAGCTCCTACGAGCAGTACTTC
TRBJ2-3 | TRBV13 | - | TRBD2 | CASSLFSGGTDTQYF | TGTGCCAGCAGCTTATTTAGCGGGGGAACAGATACGCAGTATTTT
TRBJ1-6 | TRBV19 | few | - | CASSVAGIHNSPLHF | TGTGCCAGTAGCGTTGCCGGGATTCATAATTCACCCCTCCACTTT
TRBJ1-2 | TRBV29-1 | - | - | CSVIPVDLAGYTF | TGCAGCGTCATACCTGTGGACTTGGCGGGCTACACCTTC
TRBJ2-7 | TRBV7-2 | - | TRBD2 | CASSLRREVGEQYF | TGTGCCAGCAGCTTACGGCGGGAGGTTGGTGAGCAGTACTTC
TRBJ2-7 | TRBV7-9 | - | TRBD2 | CARSSAGGGYEQYF | TGTGCCAGGTCCTCAGCGGGAGGGGGCTACGAGCAGTACTTC
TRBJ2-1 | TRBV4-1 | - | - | CASSQESGAKAGNEQFF | TGCGCCAGCAGCCAAGAAAGTGGGGCCAAAGCCGGCAATGAGCAGTTCTTC
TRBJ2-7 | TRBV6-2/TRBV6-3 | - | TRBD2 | CASSPRLAAFHEQYF | TGTGCCAGCAGTCCAAGACTAGCGGCCTTCCACGAGCAGTACTTC
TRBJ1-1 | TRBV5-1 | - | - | CASSFRAGGENTEAFF | TGCGCCAGCAGCTTCCGGGCCGGAGGAGAGAACACTGAAGCTTTCTTT
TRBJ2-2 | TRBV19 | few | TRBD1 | CASGQGGTGELFF | TGTGCCAGTGGACAGGGGGGCACCGGGGAGCTGTTTTTT
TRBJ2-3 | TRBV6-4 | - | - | CARGGSDTQYF | TGTGCCAGAGGGGGATCAGATACGCAGTATTTT
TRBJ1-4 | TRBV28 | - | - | CASSGSGTGNEKLFF | TGTGCCAGCAGTGGCTCCGGGACGGGGAATGAAAAACTGTTTTTT
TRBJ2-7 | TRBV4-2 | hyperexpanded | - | CASSQGPGYSYEQYF | TGTGCCAGCAGCCAAGGCCCCGGTTATTCCTACGAGCAGTACTTC
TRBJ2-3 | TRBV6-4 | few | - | CASSDEPQGTQYF | TGTGCCAGCAGTGACGAGCCTCAGGGTACGCAGTATTTT
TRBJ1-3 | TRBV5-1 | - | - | CASSLAGELGNTIYF | TGCGCCAGCAGCTTGGCGGGGGAGCTCGGAAACACCATATATTTT
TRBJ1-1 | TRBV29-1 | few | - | CSVLETFGNTEAFF | TGCAGCGTTCTTGAGACCTTTGGGAACACTGAAGCTTTCTTT
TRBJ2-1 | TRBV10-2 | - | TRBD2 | CASGEGYNEQFF | TGCGCCAGCGGGGAGGGGTACAATGAGCAGTTCTTC
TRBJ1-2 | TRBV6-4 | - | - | CASSPEANYGYTF | TGTGCCAGCAGTCCGGAGGCTAACTATGGCTACACCTTC
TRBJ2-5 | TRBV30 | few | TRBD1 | CAWSRQGRETQYF | TGTGCCTGGAGTCGACAGGGTAGGGAGACCCAGTACTTC
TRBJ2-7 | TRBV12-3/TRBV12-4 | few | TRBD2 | CASRLALAEQYF | TGTGCCAGCAGACTAGCGCTAGCCGAGCAGTACTTC
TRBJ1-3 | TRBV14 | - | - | CASSQAFSGNTIYF | TGTGCCAGCAGCCAAGCGTTCTCTGGAAACACCATATATTTT
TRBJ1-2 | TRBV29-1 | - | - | CSVEDQANYGYTF | TGCAGCGTTGAAGATCAGGCAAACTATGGCTACACCTTC
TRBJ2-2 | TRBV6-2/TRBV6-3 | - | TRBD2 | CASSYGAGVATGELFF | TGTGCCAGCAGTTATGGAGCGGGAGTAGCCACCGGGGAGCTGTTTTTT
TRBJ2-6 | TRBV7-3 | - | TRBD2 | CASSLSLAGDTGANVLTF | TGTGCCAGCAGCTTATCTCTAGCGGGAGATACTGGGGCCAACGTCCTGACTTTC
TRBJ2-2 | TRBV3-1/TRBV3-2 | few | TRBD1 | CASSQKGAGTGELFF | TGTGCCAGCAGCCAAAAGGGGGCGGGCACCGGGGAGCTGTTTTTT
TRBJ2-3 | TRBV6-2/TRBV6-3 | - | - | CASSSGGLTTDTQYF | TGTGCCAGCAGCTCCGGAGGACTAACCACAGATACGCAGTATTTT
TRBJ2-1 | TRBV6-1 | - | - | CASSDGYDTEQFF | TGTGCCAGCAGTGACGGCTATGACACTGAGCAGTTCTTC
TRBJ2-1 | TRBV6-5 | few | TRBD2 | CASSPTSGSPNEQFF | TGTGCCAGCAGTCCCACTAGCGGGAGCCCCAATGAGCAGTTCTTC
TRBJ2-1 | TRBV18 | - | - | CASSPGGGEQFF | TGTGCCAGCTCACCAGGGGGCGGTGAGCAGTTCTTC
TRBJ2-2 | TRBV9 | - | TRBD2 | CASSPLTSAGELFF | TGTGCCAGCAGCCCTCTAACTAGCGCCGGGGAGCTGTTTTTT
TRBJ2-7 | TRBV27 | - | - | CASRGVSYEQYF | TGTGCCTCCCGGGGTGTATCCTACGAGCAGTACTTC
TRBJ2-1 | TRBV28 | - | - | CASTSFNEQFF | TGTGCCAGCACCAGTTTCAATGAGCAGTTCTTC
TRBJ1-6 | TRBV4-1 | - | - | CASSQPTGFNTYNSPLHF | TGCGCCAGCAGCCAGCCCACAGGGTTTAACACCTATAATTCACCCCTCCACTTT
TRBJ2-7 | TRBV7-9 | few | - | CASSPDYAAGEQYF | TGTGCCAGCAGCCCGGACTACGCGGCGGGGGAGCAGTACTTC